Listed below are T cell receptor beta chains from one sample, sequenced in a study of blood T cell repertoires in COVID-19. Using immunoSEQ multiplex PCR, the repertoire was profiled, and TCRdb retains in-frame clones only, with some absent. The sample holds under 400,000 clones, approximately 88% seen once. The material sequenced was peripheral blood. All receptors come from a woman in her 30s with COVID-19, enrolled during active disease. The CDR3 runs from the conserved cysteine through the conserved F or W. D genes are given only for firm matches. Clone sizes are given selectively: once, few, many, or a class where the clone is expanded.

d_call	v_call	clone_size	j_call	cdr3_nt	cdr3_aa
-	TRBV6-4	-	TRBJ1-6	TGTGCCAGCAGTGGACAGGTTGCGGGTTATAATTCACCCCTCCACTTT	CASSGQVAGYNSPLHF
-	TRBV7-9	few	TRBJ1-3	TGTGCCAGCAGCTTAGTTTTGTCCGGGTCTGGAAACACCATATATTTT	CASSLVLSGSGNTIYF
-	TRBV3-1/TRBV3-2	-	TRBJ2-5	TGTGCCACCACTCGGGACTTTCGAACGCTCCTCCGAAGGGAGACCCAGTACTTC	CATTRDFRTLLRRETQYF
TRBD2	TRBV7-2	-	TRBJ2-1	TGTGCCTGCAAAGCGACTAGCGGGGGAAGTGAGCAGTTCTTC	CACKATSGGSEQFF
-	TRBV9	-	TRBJ1-2	TGTGCCAGCAGCGGCGGGACGGTCTATGGCTACACCTTC	CASSGGTVYGYTF
-	TRBV6-2/TRBV6-3	few	TRBJ2-7	TGTGCCAGCAGTTACTCGAAAGGACTATTAGACTACGAGCAGTACTTC	CASSYSKGLLDYEQYF
TRBD1	TRBV7-6	once	TRBJ1-2	TGTGCCAGCAGCTTTGGGACAGGACAAGGCTACACCTTC	CASSFGTGQGYTF
-	TRBV5-1	-	TRBJ2-3	TGCGCCAGCAGCTTGGGTCCAGGGGACCATACGCAGTATTTT	CASSLGPGDHTQYF
-	TRBV7-3	-	TRBJ2-5	TGTGCCAGCAGCTTAACGTCGGAGGAGACCCAGTACTTC	CASSLTSEETQYF
-	TRBV7-8	-	TRBJ1-2	TGTGCCAGCAGCTCCCGCGGGTTAGGGCTGGGCTACACCTTC	CASSSRGLGLGYTF
-	TRBV15	-	TRBJ1-2	TGTGCCACCAGCAGAAGGGCAGGGTACTATGGCTACACCTTC	CATSRRAGYYGYTF
-	TRBV6-2/TRBV6-3	-	TRBJ2-5	TGTGCCAGCAGTTACGAGGGGGTGGAGACCCAGTACTTC	CASSYEGVETQYF
-	TRBV13	-	TRBJ2-5	TGTGCCAGCAGCCTACGGGGAATATCTAGCGAGAGGGAGACCCAGTACTTC	CASSLRGISSERETQYF
TRBD1	TRBV12-3/TRBV12-4	-	TRBJ1-2	TGTGCCAGCAGGCGAGGACAGGGTTATGGCTACACCTTC	CASRRGQGYGYTF
-	TRBV2	-	TRBJ1-1	TGTGCCAGCAGTGATACGTCAGGGAAGAACACTGAAGCTTTCTTT	CASSDTSGKNTEAFF
TRBD2	TRBV11-3	-	TRBJ2-1	TGTGCCAGCAGCTTAGGACTAGCGGGGGGGCCGCGGAGTGAGCAGTTCTTC	CASSLGLAGGPRSEQFF
-	TRBV5-6	-	TRBJ1-2	TGTGCCAGCAGCATAGAGCGTCCTCTTAACTATGGCTACACCTTC	CASSIERPLNYGYTF
-	TRBV19	-	TRBJ1-5	TGTGCCACCGCCAGATCAGGTCAGCCCCAGCATTTT	CATARSGQPQHF
TRBD2	TRBV11-3	-	TRBJ2-1	TGTGCCAGCAGCTCGGATAGCGGGGGGGCTGGCAATGAGCAGTTCTTC	CASSSDSGGAGNEQFF
-	TRBV11-2	-	TRBJ1-1	TGTGCCAGCAGCTTGGAGGTCGAAACTGAAGCTTTCTTT	CASSLEVETEAFF
-	TRBV6-5	many	TRBJ1-3	TGTGCCAGCAGTTACACTTGGACAGTCTCTGGAAACACCATATATTTT	CASSYTWTVSGNTIYF
TRBD2	TRBV7-6	-	TRBJ2-3	TGTGCCAGCAGTCCAGCGGGGGAGGGAGAAGATACGCAGTATTTT	CASSPAGEGEDTQYF
-	TRBV6-5	-	TRBJ2-2	TGTGCCAGCAGCCGCCCCCTTGAGCCCGGGGAGCTGTTTTTT	CASSRPLEPGELFF
-	TRBV7-8	-	TRBJ1-1	TGTGCCAGCAGCTTCCGGTACAGCTTGAACACTGAAGCTTTCTTT	CASSFRYSLNTEAFF
-	TRBV7-2	once	TRBJ1-1	TGTGCCAGCAGCTTCCGTGGTAGGGGCACTGAAGCTTTCTTT	CASSFRGRGTEAFF
TRBD1	TRBV19	-	TRBJ1-1	TGTGCCAGTAGACAGGGGTGGGACACTGAAGCTTTCTTT	CASRQGWDTEAFF
-	TRBV6-6	-	TRBJ1-2	TGTGCCAGCAGTTACAGGGAAGAGGGTGGCTACACCTTC	CASSYREEGGYTF